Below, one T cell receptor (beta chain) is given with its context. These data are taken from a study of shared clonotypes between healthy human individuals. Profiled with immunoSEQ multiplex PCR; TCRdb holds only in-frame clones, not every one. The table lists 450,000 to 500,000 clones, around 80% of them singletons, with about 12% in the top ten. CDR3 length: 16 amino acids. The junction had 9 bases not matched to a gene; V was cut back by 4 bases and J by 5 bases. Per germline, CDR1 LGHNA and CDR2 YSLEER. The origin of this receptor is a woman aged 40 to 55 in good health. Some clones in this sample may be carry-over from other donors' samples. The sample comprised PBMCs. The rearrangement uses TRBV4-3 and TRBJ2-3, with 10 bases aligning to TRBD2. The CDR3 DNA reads TGCGCCAGCAGCCTCGGAGCTAGCGGGAGTGAAGATACGCAGTATTTT. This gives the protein CASSLGASGSEDTQYF.